The 23 T cell receptor beta chains below come from one sample, sequenced in a study of tumor-infiltrating lymphocytes in primary liver carcinoma. A primer matching the constant region was used to make TCR beta cDNA from approximately 0.45 ug of total RNA. A slightly modified ARM-PCR protocol with three nested multiplex PCR rounds produced these TCR beta libraries. The first two PCR rounds used TRBV1-TRBV30 primers with a Cbeta primer, roughly 10 cycles each. MiXCR was run by TCRdb on the multiplex PCR reads, yielding one entry per CDR3 protein. The table lists about 74,000 distinct CDR3 sequences, roughly three quarters of them singletons. Co-extracted RNA and DNA came from roughly 20-30 mg of unsorted bulk tissue. The sequenced sample consisted of liver tumor tissue from sampling region 4. Specified subset: tumor region T4, right-lateral pole. Every receptor here comes from a man aged 35-49 years with primary liver carcinoma and hepatitis B virus infection.

Remarks on this clonotype: Relative to the germline gene, one junction end is altered; a read error may explain this. The chain couples TRBV11-2 to TRBJ2-3, with 7 bases identical to TRBD1. The CDR3 contains 14 residues. Germline CDR1 is SGHAT and CDR2 is FQNNGV. In DNA form, the CDR3 reads TGTGCCATCAGCTTTCGGGACAGTACAAATACGCAGTATTTT. As protein: CAISFRDSTNTQYF.

This clonotype was seen ten or more times. This chain links TRBV6-1 with TRBJ2-5; D perhaps matches TRBD2 (6 bases). Deletions cut 5 bases from V and 3 bases from J, with 16 bases between. There are 15 residues in the CDR3. In germline, CDR1 is MNHNS, CDR2 SASEGT. CDR3 sequence reads: CASSPPGLSKETQYF. CDR3 coding DNA: TGTGCCAGCAGTCCTCCGGGACTTAGCAAAGAGACCCAGTACTTC.

As regards this clonotype: A junction end diverges from the germline sequence, so it may reflect a read error. V gene TRBV6-2 or TRBV6-3 combines with J gene TRBJ2-1; TRBD2 matches 11 bases. In germline, CDR1 is MNHEY, CDR2 SVGEGT. The CDR3 is 19 residues long. The CDR3 loop reads CASSYFPGLAGGPGNEHFF. The CDR3 DNA follows: TGTGCCAGCAGTTACTTCCCGGGATTAGCGGGAGGGCCGGGCAATGAGCACTTCTTC.

To note about this clonotype: Likely a read error: the CDR3 ends without its conserved phenylalanine or tryptophan. The gene calls are TRBV10-3 and TRBJ1-4; D remains unclear. This CDR3 is built from 15 residues. Germline V gene lookup returns CDR1 ENHRY and CDR2 SYGVKD. The DNA for the CDR3 is TGTGCCATCAGTGAGTCTTATGCAACAAATGAAAAACTGTTTTAT. Its translation: CAISESYATNEKLFY.

As to this clonotype: A much larger clone sits a single nucleotide away, making a read error possible. V usage is TRBV19 and J usage is TRBJ1-1, with D unresolved. Germline loops: CDR1 LNHDA, CDR2 SQIVND (reference sequence). This CDR3 is 14 amino acids long. V gave up 4 bases and J gave up 1 base, with 10 bases separating them. The CDR3 region has the DNA TGTGCCAGTAGTAGGGCACGGACGAACACTGAAGCTTTCTTT. Encoded protein: CASSRARTNTEAFF.

A note on this clonotype: Its ends do not fully match the called genes, so a read error is possible. The chain links TRBV29-1 to TRBJ2-7, with 13 positions matching TRBD2. Germline V gives CDR1 SQVTM, CDR2 ANQGSEA. CDR3 size: 14 residues. The CDR3 DNA follows: TGCAGCCTTGATCGGACTAGCGGGAGTGTCGAGCAGTACTTC. Residues: CSLDRTSGSVEQYF.

Ten or more counts support this clonotype. The V call is TRBV29-1, the J call TRBJ2-3, with a tentative D call TRBD2 (6 bases). Germline V lookup: CDR1 SQVTM, CDR2 ANQGSEA. V dropped 5 bases and J dropped 0 bases, with 15 bases sitting between them. This CDR3 has 15 residues. The CDR3 spells CSVPGTPSSTDTQYF. CDR3 nucleotide sequence: TGCAGCGTTCCCGGGACTCCTTCTAGCACAGATACGCAGTATTTT.

The chain employs TRBV5-1 and TRBJ2-1; 12 bases align to TRBD2. CDR1 SGHRS and CDR2 YFSETQ come from the germline V gene. The CDR3 spans 12 residues. CDR3 sequence reads: CASELAGGEQFF. Written as DNA, the CDR3 is TGCGCTAGCGAACTAGCGGGGGGTGAGCAGTTCTTC.

As for this clonotype: The conserved phenylalanine or tryptophan normally closing the CDR3 is absent here, so this likely arose from a read error. CDR3 in amino acids: CSVAQRVNTEAFL. In nucleotides, the CDR3 is TGCAGCGTTGCCCAACGGGTTAACACTGAAGCTTTCCTT. This chain uses TRBV29-1 with TRBJ1-1; D call uncertain. Deletions cut 4 bases from V and 2 bases from J, with 11 bases between. Germline CDR1 is SQVTM and CDR2 is ANQGSEA. This CDR3 has 13 residues.

V is TRBV7-9 and J is TRBJ1-2; possibly TRBD1 for D (6 bases). V was clipped by 8 bases and J by 5 bases, with 15 bases between them. The CDR3 contains 13 residues. Germline loops: CDR1 SEHNR, CDR2 FQNEAQ (reference sequence). CDR3 DNA sequence: TGTGCCAGCGGCCCAACAGGGATTTATGGCTACACCTTC. Its translation is CASGPTGIYGYTF.

On this clonotype: Without the conserved terminal phenylalanine or tryptophan, this CDR3 likely stems from a read error. The chain recombines TRBV12-3 or TRBV12-4 with TRBJ2-3; TRBD2 is a possible D gene (7 bases). V was pared by 5 bases and J by 4 bases, with 28 bases between. This CDR3 is built from 19 residues. Here the CDR3 reads CASSQDRYSSGKSPDTQYL. Here the CDR3 DNA reads TGTGCCAGCAGTCAGGACAGATACTCCAGCGGGAAGTCCCCAGATACGCAGTATCTT.

In its sample, this clonotype was seen once. Since the CDR3 does not end with the conserved phenylalanine or tryptophan, this likely comes from a read error. V usage is TRBV6-5 and J usage is TRBJ2-1; D could derive from TRBD1 or TRBD2 (5 bases each). The CDR3 runs 15 residues. The germline V gene encodes CDR1 MNHEY and CDR2 SVGAGI. V dropped 5 bases and J dropped 4 bases, with 15 bases sitting between them. This CDR3 reads CASSPGPEAYNEQFL. The DNA for the CDR3 is TGTGCCAGCAGTCCGGGACCAGAGGCATACAATGAGCAGTTCCTC.

On this clonotype itself: Germline and junction disagree at one end, which may indicate a read error. The CDR3 DNA reads as TGTGCCAGCAGTGAAGGGACAACTAGCAATGAGCAGTTATTC. Residues: CASSEGTTSNEQLF. The chain links TRBV6-1 to TRBJ2-1; D possibly corresponds to TRBD2 (6 bases). The germline V gene has CDR1 MNHNS and CDR2 SASEGT. The CDR3 covers 14 residues.

Notes on this clonotype: Possible read error: a much larger clone is one base away. The final CDR3 position lacks the conserved phenylalanine or tryptophan, pointing to a likely read error. This chain links TRBV6-5 with TRBJ2-7; D possibly corresponds to TRBD2 (6 bases). The CDR3 is 14 amino acids. Germline V gene sequence: CDR1 MNHEY, CDR2 SVGAGI. The CDR3 here is CVSRETRAGYEQYL. CDR3 DNA: TGTGTCAGCAGGGAGACTAGAGCGGGTTACGAGCAGTACTTA.

This clonotype was picked up one time. The junction shows a germline mismatch at one end, possibly a read error. This CDR3 reads CASSRTGGNSPPHF. DNA of the CDR3: TGTGCAAGCAGCCGTACAGGGGGCAATTCGCCCCCCCACTTT. The J gene is TRBJ1-6, the V gene TRBV12-3 or TRBV12-4, with TRBD1 matching 9 bases. This CDR3 region has 14 residues.

In this sample, this clonotype turned up once. V and J are TRBV5-6 and TRBJ2-3; no reliable D call. The CDR3 extends over 14 amino acids. Germline loops: CDR1 SGHDT, CDR2 YYEEEE. Trimming took off 6 bases at V and 2 bases at J, with 13 bases between the two ends. The DNA for the CDR3 is TGTGCCAGCAACTTAGGAGTGGTCACAGATACGCAGTATTTT. Translating gives CASNLGVVTDTQYF.

This clonotype occurred once. It is likely a read error, because the conserved phenylalanine at the end of the CDR3 is missing. The V and J genes are TRBV4-2 and TRBJ1-4; 7 nucleotides line up with TRBD1. The CDR3 is made up of 14 amino acids. V gave up 9 bases and J gave up 8 bases; unmatched junction bases: 12. The germline CDR1 and CDR2 sequences are LGHNA and YNFKEQ. CDR3 sequence: CASPLTGKGEKLFS. CDR3 sequence (DNA): TGTGCCAGTCCCCTGACAGGGAAGGGGGAAAAACTGTTTTCC.

As for this clonotype: This CDR3 is missing its conserved last phenylalanine or tryptophan, likely due to a read error. V usage is TRBV29-1 and J usage is TRBJ1-1; D is perhaps TRBD1 (5 bases). CDR3 length equals 13 residues. Germline CDR1 is SQVTM and CDR2 is ANQGSEA. As DNA, the CDR3 is TGCAGCGTTGCCCAACAGGTTAACACTGAGGCTTTCATT. Translating gives CSVAQQVNTEAFI.

As regards this clonotype: One end of the junction fails to match germline, which may point to a read error. This chain connects TRBV11-1 to TRBJ2-7, with D possibly being TRBD2 (5 bases). Germline V gene lookup returns CDR1 SGHAT and CDR2 FQDESV (reference sequence). The CDR3 length is 17 residues. Here the CDR3 reads CASSLGPAGESSCEQYF. CDR3 bases: TGTGCCAGCAGCTTAGGGCCGGCGGGTGAAAGTTCCTGCGAGCAGTACTTC.

This rearrangement joins TRBV6-5 to TRBJ1-1; D is uncertain. The ends were cut back, 10 bases at V and 1 base at J, with 13 bases in the middle. Germline CDR1 reads MNHEY; CDR2 reads SVGAGI. The CDR3 length is 13 residues. The CDR3 region is CAISKRENTEAFF. The CDR3 DNA follows: TGTGCCATCAGCAAACGGGAGAACACTGAAGCTTTCTTT.

The table lists this clonotype with a few counts. The rearrangement links TRBV28 to TRBJ1-2; possibly TRBD1 for D (6 bases). The CDR3 loop spans 15 amino acids. V shed 5 bases and J shed 8 bases, with 21 bases lying between them. CDR1 is MDHEN and CDR2 is SYDVKM in the germline V gene. The CDR3 reads CASSNRGGAYEGYTF. The CDR3 nucleotides read TGTGCCAGCAGTAATAGGGGGGGCGCCTACGAGGGCTACACCTTC.

Concerning this clonotype: The junction differs from germline at one of its ends, possibly a read error. The V call is TRBV12-3 or TRBV12-4, the J call TRBJ2-3; D may be TRBD2 (5 bases). The CDR3 sequence is 12 residues long. CDR3 in amino acids: CAISGATETQYF. The CDR3 coding sequence is TGTGCCATCAGCGGAGCCACAGAAACGCAGTATTTT.

This clonotype was observed at least ten times. The rearrangement joins TRBV6-5 to TRBJ1-1; weak D call: TRBD1 (5 bases). The CDR3 is 14 residues long. The V and J ends lost 2 bases and 1 base respectively, with 8 bases between them. Germline-derived CDR1 and CDR2 are MNHEY and SVGAGI. In nucleotides, the CDR3 is TGTGCCAGCAGTTACGGTGGGGCGAACACTGAAGCTTTCTTT. Its translation: CASSYGGANTEAFF.